A single sample gave rise to the 13 T cell receptor beta chains below, sequenced in a study of CD8 T cells in Susac syndrome. Random hexamers served to reverse transcribe about 0.5 to 1 ug RNA. TCRdb reanalysed the immunoSEQ multiplex PCR reads using MiXCR and keeps one entry per CDR3 protein. The sample carries 250,000 to 300,000 distinct CDR3 sequences, 85% recorded once. Source material: CD8+ T cells from PBMCs. These receptors were taken from a human donor with multiple sclerosis.

V gene TRBV7-6 combines with J gene TRBJ1-5; D possibly corresponds to TRBD1 (6 bases). CDR1 is SGHVS and CDR2 is FNYEAQ in the germline V gene. The CDR3 covers 14 residues. Trimming pared 4 bases from V and 2 bases from J, leaving 9 bases between. CDR3 sequence reads: CASSSGHGNQPQHF. CDR3 DNA sequence: TGTGCCAGCAGCTCGGGACATGGCAATCAGCCCCAGCATTTT.

The chain employs TRBV29-1 and TRBJ2-2; 10 positions agree with TRBD1. J lost 2 bases, V lost 6 bases, and 6 bases had no gene match. In germline, CDR1 is SQVTM, CDR2 ANQGSEA. CDR3 length: 15 amino acids. CDR3 region: CSVALTGGNTGELFF. The DNA of the CDR3 is TGCAGCGTGGCCCTGACAGGGGGCAACACCGGGGAGCTGTTTTTT.

This clonotype came up a few times. The chain couples TRBV4-3 to TRBJ2-3, with a possible D match to TRBD2 (6 bases). The CDR3 totals 15 residues. Germline CDR1 LGHNA, CDR2 YSLEER. With 0 bases removed from V and 7 bases from J, the gap between germline ends came to 14 bases. The CDR3 loop reads CASSQDTRDSHTQYF. The CDR3 DNA is TGCGCCAGCAGCCAAGATACGAGGGACTCACATACGCAGTATTTT.

With regard to this clonotype: The CDR3 does not close with the conserved phenylalanine or tryptophan, likely indicating a read error. The chain carries TRBV9 and TRBJ2-1, with D perhaps matching TRBD2 (6 bases). V lost 0 bases to trimming and J lost 6 bases, with 13 bases between them. CDR3 size: 15 residues. Germline V gene sequence: CDR1 SGDLS, CDR2 YYNGEE. CDR3 sequence reads: CASSVGVAGINEQFL. In DNA, the CDR3 is TGTGCCAGCAGCGTAGGCGTCGCGGGGATCAATGAGCAGTTCCTC.

The V gene is TRBV6-1, the J gene TRBJ2-7; the D gene is possibly TRBD2 (5 bases). CDR3 length: 15 amino acids. Germline CDR1 is MNHNS and CDR2 is SASEGT. V was shortened by 6 bases and J by 3 bases, with 18 bases between the two germline ends. The CDR3 spells CASSPGSTIGYEQYF. In DNA form, the CDR3 reads TGTGCCAGCAGCCCTGGGAGTACAATTGGCTACGAGCAGTACTTC.

The chain combines TRBV28 with TRBJ2-1; tentative D call: TRBD2 (5 bases). Trimming left V 1 base short and J 7 bases short, with 14 bases between. CDR3 size: 15 residues. CDR1 is MDHEN and CDR2 is SYDVKM in the germline V gene. This CDR3 reads CASSLFVGEGNEQFF. The CDR3 DNA reads as TGTGCCAGCAGTTTATTTGTGGGAGAGGGTAATGAGCAGTTCTTC.

The chain joins TRBV20-1 to TRBJ1-1, with a tentative D call TRBD1 (6 bases). V lost 0 bases and J lost 2, with 13 bases in between. Germline values: CDR1 DFQATT, CDR2 SNEGSKA (reference sequence). The CDR3 extends over 15 amino acids. The CDR3: CSARESRDINTEAFF. CDR3 coding DNA: TGCAGTGCTAGAGAGTCCCGGGACATTAACACTGAAGCTTTCTTT.

The chain joins TRBV27 to TRBJ1-3; 7 nucleotides match TRBD1. CDR1 and CDR2 (germline): MNHEY, SMNVEV (reference sequence). This CDR3 spans 16 amino acids. The ends lost 5 bases at V and 0 bases at J; junction bases unmatched: 7. CDR3 region: CASSVTGTFSGNTIYF. DNA for the CDR3: TGTGCCAGCAGTGTGACAGGGACCTTCTCTGGAAACACCATATATTTT.

This chain uses TRBV5-6 with TRBJ2-6; TRBD1 agrees at 7 bases. CDR1 is SGHDT and CDR2 is YYEEEE in the germline V gene. Losses at the gene ends were 4 bases for V and 1 base for J; bases not matched to a gene: 5. The CDR3 has 16 amino acids. This chain's CDR3 is CASSRDSWSGANVLTF. Written as DNA, the CDR3 is TGTGCCAGCAGCCGGGACAGTTGGTCTGGGGCCAACGTCCTGACTTTC.

This chain connects TRBV7-2 to TRBJ1-1, with D perhaps matching TRBD1 (5 bases). The CDR3 is made up of 14 amino acids. CDR1 and CDR2 from the germline V gene are SGHTA and FQGNSA. Deletions cut 4 bases from V and 4 bases from J, with 13 bases between. CDR3: CASSSGLGGTEAFF. Here the CDR3 DNA reads TGTGCCAGCAGCTCGGGACTGGGAGGCACTGAAGCTTTCTTT.

This clonotype was recorded only once. J is TRBJ2-7 and V is TRBV20-1, with D unresolved. Trimming removed 1 base at V and 4 bases at J, with 5 bases between. There are 11 residues in the CDR3. Per the germline V gene, CDR1 is DFQATT and CDR2 is SNEGSKA (reference sequence). The CDR3 DNA reads TGCAGTGCTAGAGCCGAATACGAGCAGTACTTC. It is translated as CSARAEYEQYF.

This clonotype was counted a single time. In DNA form, the CDR3 reads TGTGCCAGCAGTTTCCGGGAGTACCCCTACGAGCAGTACTTC. Translation gives CASSFREYPYEQYF. The chain couples TRBV28 to TRBJ2-7, with D tentatively TRBD2 (6 bases). The CDR3 has 14 residues. Germline CDR1 reads MDHEN; CDR2 reads SYDVKM. The germline V and J ends were trimmed by 3 bases and 2 bases, with 11 bases remaining between them.

This sequence joins TRBV5-6 and TRBJ2-7; D perhaps matches TRBD2 (6 bases). The germline V and J ends were trimmed by 4 bases and 3 bases, with 17 bases remaining between them. CDR1 SGHDT and CDR2 YYEEEE come from the germline V gene. The CDR3 is made up of 15 amino acids. CDR3 in DNA: TGTGCCAGCAGCCCCACTGCGGGATCCCTCTACGAGCAGTACTTC. Translated, it gives CASSPTAGSLYEQYF.